These T cell receptor beta chains were read from a single sample in a study of shared clonotypes between healthy human individuals. The repertoire was sequenced with immunoSEQ multiplex PCR; TCRdb's copy has only in-frame clones and lacks some. The sample contains 2 million to 2.5 million clones, 85% to 95% of which appear only once. The sequenced sample was naive CD4+ T cells sorted from blood. These receptors were obtained from a man younger than 35 in good health. Each CDR3 is given with its conserved first and last residue.

>TRBJ2-1|TRBV30
CAWSGRGGGSIYNEQFF
>TRBJ1-1|TRBV27
CASSFRETNTEAFF
>TRBJ1-2|TRBV5-1
CASSFQTRESGYTF
>TRBJ2-3|TRBV5-1
CASSLSAGNTDTQYF
>TRBJ1-3|TRBV5-1
CASSAKDSSGNTIYF
>TRBJ2-5|TRBV5-1
CASSLGLGETQYF
>TRBJ1-5|TRBV4-1
CASSQDPGQSSNQPQHF
>TRBJ2-6|TRBV11-2
CASSLGWGGANVLTF
>TRBJ2-5|TRBV19
CASSNSGKETQYF
>TRBJ2-3|TRBV5-1
CASSPGTSGIPPDTQYF
>TRBJ2-3|TRBV5-6
CASSLLAGGTDTQYF
>TRBJ2-1|TRBV7-2
CASSPLGPMNWFF
>TRBJ1-1|TRBV30
CAWSMSSEAFF
>TRBJ2-1|TRBV27
CASLRLAGAYNEQFF
>TRBJ2-1|TRBV7-2
CASSLFQSEQFF
>TRBJ1-3|TRBV2
CASSLGTATIYF
>TRBJ2-7|TRBV19
CASCQQGGYEQYF
>TRBJ2-3|TRBV6-6
CASSDGRLGTDTQYF
>TRBJ2-7|TRBV27
CASSPRGTERGLHEQYF
>TRBJ2-5|TRBV2
CASSSGKWETQYF
>TRBJ2-7|TRBV5-1
CASSLTVSYEQYF
>TRBJ1-4|TRBV2
CASSEARGAYDEKLFF
>TRBJ2-7|TRBV18
CASSPWSGYEQYF
>TRBJ2-7|TRBV10-1
CASGTGVGYEQYF
>TRBJ2-7|TRBV30
CAWSLGFSYEQYF
>TRBJ1-1|TRBV6-1
CATEDRRTTEAFF
>TRBJ2-7|TRBV5-4
CASSHPLDEQYF
>TRBJ2-7|TRBV30
CAWTPGPSSDEQYF
>TRBJ1-5|TRBV19
CASSSLGTFSNQPQHF
>TRBJ1-2|TRBV5-1
CASSGGQTANYGYTF
>TRBJ2-3|TRBV27
CATLVLGDTDTQYF
>TRBJ1-5|TRBV10-3
CAISESTTGANQPQHF
>TRBJ1-4|TRBV10-3
CAISENDEKLFF
>TRBJ2-3|TRBV10-1
CASSPGRYTDTQYF
>TRBJ2-7|TRBV4-1
CASSHLPMAALYEQYF
>TRBJ2-7|TRBV5-1
CASSLAAGQGYEQYF
>TRBJ2-5|TRBV2
CASRRTGPWETQYF
>TRBJ2-3|TRBV5-1
CASSPLTGSTDTQYF
>TRBJ1-1|TRBV7-7
CASSSGTGTEAFF
>TRBJ2-1|TRBV21-1
CASSNPRNTLNSPNEQFF
>TRBJ2-3|TRBV11-2
CASSFTYAATDTQYF
>TRBJ2-7|TRBV5-1
CASSGTGAHEQYF
>TRBJ1-2|TRBV4-3
CASNQDPATNYGYTF
>TRBJ1-4|TRBV7-9
CASSPSNEKLFF
>TRBJ2-6|TRBV11-2
CASSLEGSGANVLTF
>TRBJ2-1|TRBV7-2
CASSVGLAGHEQFF
>TRBJ1-6|TRBV30
CAWRSRGQPPLHF
>TRBJ1-6|TRBV7-9
CASSLRGPSNNSPLHF
>TRBJ2-7|TRBV10-3
CAISEARGGYEQYF
>TRBJ1-1|TRBV5-5
CASSFPGSLNTEAFF
>TRBJ1-2|TRBV13
CASSSFTDRDHGYTF
>TRBJ1-1|TRBV4-2
CASSRPAGLNTEAFF
>TRBJ2-3|TRBV10-3
CAISTGGGNTQYF
>TRBJ2-3|TRBV5-1
CASSLLWQRLAGGDTQYF
>TRBJ1-2|TRBV5-4
CASSLYDGSNYGYTF